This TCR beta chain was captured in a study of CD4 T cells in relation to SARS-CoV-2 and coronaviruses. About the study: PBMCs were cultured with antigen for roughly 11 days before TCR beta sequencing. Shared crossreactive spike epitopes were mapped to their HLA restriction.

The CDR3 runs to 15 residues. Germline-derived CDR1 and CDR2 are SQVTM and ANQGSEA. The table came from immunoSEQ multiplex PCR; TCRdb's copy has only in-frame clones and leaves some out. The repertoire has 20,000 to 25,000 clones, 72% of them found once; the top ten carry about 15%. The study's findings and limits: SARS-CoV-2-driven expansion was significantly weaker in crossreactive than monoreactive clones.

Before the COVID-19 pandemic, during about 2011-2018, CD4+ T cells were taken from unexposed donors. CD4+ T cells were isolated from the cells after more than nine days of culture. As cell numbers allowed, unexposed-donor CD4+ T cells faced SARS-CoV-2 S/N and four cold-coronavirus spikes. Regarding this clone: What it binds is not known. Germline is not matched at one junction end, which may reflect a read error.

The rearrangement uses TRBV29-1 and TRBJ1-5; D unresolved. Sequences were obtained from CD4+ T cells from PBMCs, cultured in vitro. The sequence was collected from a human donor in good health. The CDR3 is CSVKEQSWGNQPQHF. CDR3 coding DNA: TGCAGCGTTAAAGAACAGTCTTGGGGCAATCAGCCCCAGCATTTT.